These T cell receptor beta chains were read from a single sample in a study of blood T cell repertoires in COVID-19. Data came from immunoSEQ multiplex PCR; TCRdb stores just in-frame clones and leaves some out. The data contain about 120,000 clones, 85% of them seen just once; the ten biggest clones take up about an eighth. The sequencing sample was made of peripheral blood. The receptor set was obtained from a human donor in a cohort sampled during active COVID-19. Both conserved end residues are part of each CDR3. The D gene is left open where the match is weak.

>TRBD1|TRBJ1-2|TRBV7-9
TGTGCCAGCAGCTCCGGGACAGGGGGCAAGAATGGCTACACCTTC
CASSSGTGGKNGYTF
>NA|TRBJ2-7|TRBV6-2/TRBV6-3
TGTGCCAGCAGTTACTCGGGGGGAAGCTCCTACGAGCAGTACTTC
CASSYSGGSSYEQYF
>TRBD2|TRBJ2-3|TRBV3-1/TRBV3-2
TGTGCCAGCAGCCCTCGACTAGCAGGAGACGATACGCAGTATTTT
CASSPRLAGDDTQYF
>TRBD2|TRBJ2-1|TRBV28
TGTGCCAGCAGACAATCGGGACTAGCGGGGACCCACAATGAGCAGTTCTTC
CASRQSGLAGTHNEQFF
>TRBD1|TRBJ1-1|TRBV5-1
TGCGCCAGCAGCCCGAGGGGACAGGGGACCTTTAACACTGAAGCTTTCTTT
CASSPRGQGTFNTEAFF
>TRBD2|TRBJ2-1|TRBV7-8
TGTGCCAGCAGCCCCCCGGGGCGGGGGGGAAATGAGCAGTTCTTC
CASSPPGRGGNEQFF
>TRBD2|TRBJ2-3|TRBV7-2
TGTGCCAGCAGCATCCAAGGCGGGGGGGCAACAGATACGCAGTATTTT
CASSIQGGGATDTQYF
>TRBD1|TRBJ1-1|TRBV29-1
TGCAGCGGACTAAGGACAGGGCTGGTAGCTTTCTTT
CSGLRTGLVAFF
>TRBD1|TRBJ2-3|TRBV2
TGTGCCAGCGGGGACAGTTCTAATACGCAGTATTTT
CASGDSSNTQYF
>NA|TRBJ1-5|TRBV9
TGTGCCAGCAGCGTGATAACAGTGAGCAATCAGCCCCAGCATTTT
CASSVITVSNQPQHF
>NA|TRBJ1-5|TRBV15
TGTGCCACCAGCAGAGGGGGGGTTGGGAATCAGCCCCAGCATTTT
CATSRGGVGNQPQHF
>NA|TRBJ1-6|TRBV9
TGTGCCAGCAGCGTGATGACAGAAAGATCACCCCTCCACTTT
CASSVMTERSPLHF
>TRBD1|TRBJ1-2|TRBV30
TGTGCCTGGAGGACCGTGGACAGGGGCGATGGCTACACCTTC
CAWRTVDRGDGYTF
>NA|TRBJ2-7|TRBV7-2
TGTGCCAGCAGCTTACGACAGTCCTACGAGCAGTACTTC
CASSLRQSYEQYF